These T cell receptor beta chains were read from a single sample in a study of T-cell memory formation after mild COVID-19. From the 5' RACE reads, TCRdb called clonotypes with MiXCR, one entry per CDR3 protein. The sample comprises around 7,000 distinct CDR3 sequences, roughly 60% of which are singletons, and 2% to 3% rests with the top ten. The specimen sequenced was PBMCs or a T cell subset sorted from them (not recorded which). Every receptor here comes from an adult who had mild COVID-19 (a few samples of this study predate the infection). Cell type and time point are not known. The conserved cysteine and the conserved F or W are not part of the CDR3 here. For some rows the clone size is stated as once, few or many, or as a class when expanded; others skip it.

J gene	V gene	clone size	CDR3 protein
TRBJ2-7	TRBV14	once	ASSNAYEQY
TRBJ2-1	TRBV6-2/TRBV6-3	medium-sized	ASSAPGLRVNEQF
TRBJ2-1	TRBV29-1	.	SAGTSGGHSYNEQF
TRBJ2-3	TRBV24-1	.	ATSDLGGGSTDTQY
TRBJ2-1	TRBV6-5	.	ASRSTSGRASYNEQF
TRBJ1-1	TRBV30	.	AWSRIWTEAF
TRBJ2-3	TRBV7-9	few	ASSLASAFGDTQY
TRBJ2-7	TRBV20-1	.	SARDRHLYEQY
TRBJ2-5	TRBV27	.	ASSLSAGVLETQY
TRBJ2-7	TRBV10-3	.	AISENDISEQY
TRBJ2-7	TRBV25-1	medium-sized	ASRKTGGAEQY
TRBJ2-5	TRBV7-2	.	ASSARQGAGETQY
TRBJ2-1	TRBV6-1	.	ASTKGPDNEQF
TRBJ2-7	TRBV29-1	medium-sized	SVEGVRGDYEQY
TRBJ2-7	TRBV6-6	.	ASSYGQDRYEQY
TRBJ2-7	TRBV20-1	.	SARAEASKYEQY